These 22 T cell receptor beta chains share one sample of origin, sequenced in a study of blood T cell repertoires in COVID-19. The protocol was immunoSEQ multiplex PCR, while the TCRdb copy is restricted to in-frame clones and leaves out a portion. The table has some 200,000 clones, 85% seen once. Material: peripheral blood. Receptor source: a man aged 45-65 years who had recovered from COVID-19.

V usage is TRBV5-1 and J usage is TRBJ2-1; 8 bases match TRBD2. The J segment lost 0 bases and the V segment lost 0 bases, leaving 8 bases of the junction unmatched. CDR1 and CDR2 (germline): SGHRS, YFSETQ. CDR3 length: 18 amino acids. The CDR3 DNA reads as TGCGCCAGCAGCTTGGGGGCGGGAGGTTGGAGCTCCTACAATGAGCAGTTCTTC. Translating it yields CASSLGAGGWSSYNEQFF.

This sequence joins TRBV19 and TRBJ1-2; D ambiguous. The CDR3 totals 12 residues. Deletions cut 4 bases from V and 2 bases from J, with 5 bases between. CDR1 and CDR2 (germline): LNHDA, SQIVND (reference sequence). The CDR3 bases are TGTGCCAGTAGTACCGTAAACTATGGCTACACCTTC. It specifies CASSTVNYGYTF.

The rearrangement joins TRBV28 to TRBJ2-7; perhaps TRBD1 as D (5 bases). This CDR3 spans 15 amino acids. CDR1 is MDHEN, CDR2 SYDVKM, per germline. V was clipped by 5 bases and J by 2 bases, with 16 bases between them. DNA for the CDR3: TGTGCCAGCAGTCTACGAGCCAGGGTTGCCTACGAGCAGTACTTC. Translated, it gives CASSLRARVAYEQYF.

This chain connects TRBV28 to TRBJ1-1; 7 bases fit TRBD1. The CDR3 has 16 amino acids. Looked up from germline, CDR1 is MDHEN and CDR2 is SYDVKM. Unmatched junction bases numbered 8, after V lost 3 bases and J lost 1 base. The CDR3, as DNA: TGTGCCAGCAGTTTTGTAGGGGGCAAATGGAACACTGAAGCTTTCTTT. It specifies CASSFVGGKWNTEAFF.

This clone was detected only a few times. The chain has TRBV28 and TRBJ1-3, with a possible D match to TRBD1 (5 bases). Germline V lookup: CDR1 MDHEN, CDR2 SYDVKM. V lost 2 bases and J 0 bases, leaving 11 bases between the germline ends. The CDR3 extends over 16 amino acids. CDR3 sequence: CASSLGAGLSGNTIYF. CDR3 bases: TGTGCCAGCAGTTTAGGGGCAGGCCTCTCTGGAAACACCATATATTTT.

The chain recombines TRBV2 with TRBJ2-5, with D unresolved. The CDR3 has 11 amino acids. Germline lookup yields CDR1 SNHLY and CDR2 FYNNEI. With 4 bases removed from V and 9 bases from J, the gap between germline ends came to 9 bases. The CDR3 region has the DNA TGTGCCAGCAGTGGACACGATTCCCAGTACTTC. Translated: CASSGHDSQYF.

In this sample, this clone turned up once. The gene calls are TRBV15 and TRBJ2-7; 9 bases map to TRBD2. Unmatched junction bases numbered 7, after V lost 4 bases and J lost 3 bases. The CDR3 has 15 residues. CDR1 LNHNV and CDR2 YYDKDF come from the germline V gene (reference sequence). DNA for the CDR3: TGTGCCACCAGCAAGGAGCGTAGCGGGAGCTACGAGCAGTACTTC. Its translation is CATSKERSGSYEQYF.

The J gene is TRBJ1-2, the V gene TRBV28; D unclear. V gave up 4 bases and J gave up 4 bases, with 10 bases separating them. CDR3 length: 13 amino acids. Germline V lookup: CDR1 MDHEN, CDR2 SYDVKM. The DNA for the CDR3 is TGTGCCAGCAGTTCCTCGGTAGTCTATGGCTACACCTTC. This encodes CASSSSVVYGYTF.

The CDR3 sequence is CASSTQLAGDGEQFF. The CDR3 DNA is TGCGCCAGTTCAACACAACTAGCGGGAGACGGTGAGCAGTTCTTC. The chain employs TRBV10-1 and TRBJ2-1; 11 bases are shared with TRBD2. J gave up 9 bases and V 9 bases, and 13 bases lay outside the gene matches. The CDR3 extends over 15 amino acids. Germline V lookup: CDR1 WNHNN, CDR2 SYGVQD (reference sequence).

This clone occurred a few times. The rearrangement uses TRBV7-9 and TRBJ1-3; D is possibly TRBD1 (6 bases). Germline values: CDR1 SEHNR, CDR2 FQNEAQ (reference sequence). This CDR3 contains 16 residues. The V end lost 4 bases, the J end lost 4 bases, and 17 bases lay between the germline ends. As DNA, the CDR3 is TGTGCCAGCAGCTATGGGCTGGGGGCGCGGGGAAACACCATATATTTT. Encoded protein: CASSYGLGARGNTIYF.

J is TRBJ1-4 and V is TRBV10-3; D remains ambiguous. The CDR3 sequence is 14 residues long. In germline, CDR1 is ENHRY, CDR2 SYGVKD. V was pared by 2 bases and J by 10 bases, with 14 bases between. CDR3 residues: CAISEAGIEGKLFF. The CDR3, as DNA: TGTGCCATCAGTGAGGCGGGGATAGAGGGAAAACTGTTTTTT.

V and J are TRBV5-5 and TRBJ1-5; TRBD1 might be the D (6 bases). Germline V gene lookup returns CDR1 SGHKS and CDR2 YYEKEE (reference sequence). V gave up 1 base and J gave up 3 bases, with 8 bases separating them. The CDR3 length is 14 residues. CDR3 amino acids: CASSLTGLNQPQHF. The CDR3 DNA reads TGTGCCAGCAGCTTGACAGGGCTCAATCAGCCCCAGCATTTT.

The rearrangement joins TRBV7-2 to TRBJ2-2; no clear D. Germline V CDR1 and CDR2: SGHTA, FQGNSA. CDR3 length: 18 residues. V shed 5 bases and J shed 4 bases, with 23 bases lying between them. The CDR3 DNA follows: TGTGCCAGCAGCCAAACTCTTCAAGCGATAAGATCCACCGGGGAGCTGTTTTTT. It translates to CASSQTLQAIRSTGELFF.

V and J are TRBV30 and TRBJ1-4; TRBD1 agrees at 8 bases. The V segment lost 8 bases and the J segment 5 bases; nucleotides outside the gene matches: 7. This CDR3 is 13 amino acids long. From germline, CDR1 is GTSNPN and CDR2 SVGIG (reference sequence). The CDR3 coding sequence is TGTGCCAGTGCCCGGACAGGGAATGAAAAACTGTTTTTT. This encodes CASARTGNEKLFF.

The V call is TRBV21-1, the J call TRBJ1-2. TRBV21-1 is designated a pseudogene. The CDR3 consists of 13 residues. The CDR3 nucleotides are TGTGCCAGTCCTAAGCGGGACTACTATGGCTACACCTTC. Translating gives CASPKRDYYGYTF.

The chain carries TRBV5-1 and TRBJ2-3; 9 positions agree with TRBD2. Trimming removed 5 bases from V and 1 base from J; junction bases left unmatched: 5. CDR3 length: 15 residues. CDR1 SGHRS and CDR2 YFSETQ come from the germline V gene. CDR3 residues: CASRTSGGGTDTQYF. CDR3 bases: TGCGCCAGCAGGACTAGCGGAGGTGGCACAGATACGCAGTATTTT.

V is TRBV11-2 and J is TRBJ2-1; 11 nucleotides agree with TRBD1. Per germline, CDR1 SGHAT and CDR2 FQNNGV. V dropped 5 bases and J dropped 9; count of bases not matched to a gene: 3. The length of the CDR3 is 13 residues. CDR3 amino acids: CASSTDRGREQFF. CDR3 DNA sequence: TGTGCCAGCAGCACGGACAGGGGGCGTGAGCAGTTCTTC.

The V gene is TRBV2, the J gene TRBJ1-2, with D unresolved. Deletions cut 6 bases from V and 5 bases from J, with 16 bases between. CDR3 length: 14 residues. Looked up from germline, CDR1 is SNHLY and CDR2 is FYNNEI. As DNA, the CDR3 is TGTGCCAGCAGCGACGGACGAAGGAGGTATGGCTACACCTTC. It yields the protein CASSDGRRRYGYTF.

In DNA form, the CDR3 reads TGCGCCAGCAGCGGGGGGAATAGGGACGAGCAGTACTTC. Translation gives CASSGGNRDEQYF. The J gene is TRBJ2-7, the V gene TRBV5-1, with a weak D call TRBD2 (6 bases). Looked up from germline, CDR1 is SGHRS and CDR2 is YFSETQ. Trimming removed 4 bases from V and 5 bases from J, with 13 bases in between. This CDR3 region has 13 residues. The full variable domain, its missing parts supplied by reference TRBV5-1 and TRBJ2-7, is KAGVTQTPRYLIKTRGQQVTLSCSPISGHRSVSWYQQTPGQGLQFLFEYFSETQRNKGNFPGRFSGRQFSNSRSEMNVSTLELGDSALYLCASSGGNRDEQYFGPGTRLTVT.

This chain uses TRBV14 with TRBJ1-2; 9 nucleotides align to TRBD1. CDR1 and CDR2 from the germline V gene are SGHDN and FVKESK. There are 14 residues in the CDR3. V shed 4 bases and J 4 bases; nucleotides not matched to a gene: 4. The CDR3 nucleotides read TGTGCCAGCAGCCCGGGACAGGGCAGCTATGGCTACACCTTC. Amino acid sequence: CASSPGQGSYGYTF.

The chain combines TRBV4-2 with TRBJ1-5; D is perhaps TRBD1 (6 bases). Germline V lookup: CDR1 LGHNA, CDR2 YNFKEQ. CDR3 length equals 15 residues. V was cut by 3 bases and J by 0 bases, with 9 bases left in between. CDR3: CASSQDRYSNQPQHF. CDR3 bases: TGTGCCAGCAGCCAGGACAGATATAGCAATCAGCCCCAGCATTTT.

V and J are TRBV10-2 and TRBJ2-7, with 7 bases identical to TRBD1. There are 13 residues in the CDR3. Trimming at V came to 6 bases and at J to 2 bases, leaving 4 bases not matched to a gene. Looked up from germline, CDR1 is WSHSY and CDR2 is SAAADI. CDR3 residues: CASRTGKTYEQYF. The CDR3 nucleotides are TGCGCCAGCAGGACAGGGAAAACCTACGAGCAGTACTTC.